The next 29 T cell receptor beta chains were all read from a single sample in a study of OX40 agonist ivuxolimab in advanced cancers. TCRdb's copy holds only in-frame clones and misses some; the assay was immunoSEQ multiplex PCR. This table has approximately 94,000 clones, around four fifths appearing once. Material: CD4+ or CD8+ T cells sorted from blood, obtained in a trial of the OX40 agonist ivuxolimab. The receptors come from an adult with an advanced solid tumor such as melanoma, head and neck, liver or kidney cancer.

The CDR3 loop reads CAISDDRISYEQYV. The CDR3, as DNA: TGTGCCATCAGTGACGACAGGATCTCCTACGAGCAGTACGTC. This chain uses TRBV10-3 with TRBJ2-7, with TRBD1 as a possible D gene (6 bases). Germline-derived CDR1 and CDR2 are ENHRY and SYGVKD. This CDR3 comprises 14 residues. Between the trimmed V and J ends, which lost 3 bases and 0 bases, there was a span of 9 bases.

The chain has TRBV7-9 and TRBJ2-5; D remains ambiguous. The germline V and J ends were trimmed by 3 bases and 5 bases, with 10 bases remaining between them. The CDR3 contains 13 residues. CDR1 is SEHNR and CDR2 is FQNEAQ in the germline V gene (reference sequence). CDR3: CASSLTPSETQYF. Written as DNA, the CDR3 is TGTGCCAGCAGCTTGACGCCCTCGGAGACCCAGTACTTC.

DNA for the CDR3: TGCGCCAGCAGCTTGGCCTCAACCTCCTACGAGCAGTACTTC. It codes for CASSLASTSYEQYF. The J gene is TRBJ2-7, the V gene TRBV5-1; no clear D. The CDR3 covers 14 residues. Germline values: CDR1 SGHRS, CDR2 YFSETQ. Trimming left V 0 bases short and J 0 bases short, with 7 bases between.

V usage is TRBV9 and J usage is TRBJ2-1, with D possibly TRBD1 on 6 matching bases. The CDR3 has 17 amino acids. V lost 3 bases and J lost 0, with 16 bases in between. Germline loops: CDR1 SGDLS, CDR2 YYNGEE. The CDR3 DNA sequence: TGTGCCAGCAGCGCGCTCTACAGGGTAAGCTCCTACAATGAGCAGTTCTTC. Translating gives CASSALYRVSSYNEQFF. The full variable domain, completed using reference TRBV9 and TRBJ2-1, is DSGVTQTPKHLITATGQRVTLRCSPRSGDLSVYWYQQSLDQGLQFLIQYYNGEERAKGNILERFSAQQFPDLHSELNLSSLELGDSALYFCASSALYRVSSYNEQFFGPGTRLTVL.

The chain couples TRBV2 to TRBJ2-5; TRBD1 agrees at 8 bases. Per the germline V gene, CDR1 is SNHLY and CDR2 is FYNNEI. The CDR3 covers 14 residues. After removal of 2 bases from V and 5 bases from J, the junction contained 4 bases not matched to a gene. CDR3 nucleotide sequence: TGTGCCAGCAGTGAATGGAGGACAGGGGAGACCCAGTACTTC. Amino acid sequence: CASSEWRTGETQYF.

The chain joins TRBV5-6 to TRBJ2-7; 9 bases align to TRBD1. J gave up 1 base and V 5 bases, and 4 bases lay outside the gene matches. Germline V gives CDR1 SGHDT, CDR2 YYEEEE. This CDR3 is built from 14 residues. The CDR3 region has the DNA TGTGCCAGCAGTCGGACAGGGGATTCCTACGAGCAGTACTTC. It specifies CASSRTGDSYEQYF.

CDR3 protein: CASSPGQGRGEAFF. The DNA of the CDR3 is TGTGCCAGCAGCCCGGGACAGGGAAGGGGTGAAGCTTTCTTT. The V call is TRBV7-2, the J call TRBJ1-1; 9 positions match TRBD1. The CDR3 loop spans 14 amino acids. With V trimmed by 5 bases and J by 7 bases, 8 bases remained unmatched. Germline CDR1 reads SGHTA; CDR2 reads FQGNSA.

This sequence joins TRBV6-6 and TRBJ2-5, with TRBD1 matching 7 bases. The CDR3 is made up of 11 amino acids. Germline V CDR1 and CDR2: MNHNY, SVGAGI (reference sequence). V trimming: 7 bases; J trimming: 5 bases; junction bases outside the gene matches: 1. This chain's CDR3 is CASKGAETQYF. The CDR3 region has the DNA TGTGCCAGCAAGGGGGCCGAGACCCAGTACTTC.

The chain recombines TRBV25-1 with TRBJ1-1; the match to TRBD1 covers 9 bases. Germline lookup yields CDR1 MGHDK and CDR2 SYGVNS. With V trimmed by 5 bases and J by 0 bases, 4 bases remained unmatched. The CDR3 is 15 residues long. CDR3 region: CASSPHRGLNTEAFF. CDR3 DNA sequence: TGTGCCAGCAGTCCTCACAGGGGGCTGAACACTGAAGCTTTCTTT. The full variable domain, in which reference TRBV25-1 and TRBJ1-1 provide the parts outside the CDR3, is EADIYQTPRYLVIGTGKKITLECSQTMGHDKMYWYQQDPGMELHLIHYSYGVNSTEKGDLSSESTVSRIRTEHFPLTLESARPSHTSQYLCASSPHRGLNTEAFFGQGTRLTVV.

The chain recombines TRBV7-3 with TRBJ2-3; D not resolved. This CDR3 contains 12 residues. Germline CDR1 and CDR2: SGHTA and FQGTGA. Trimming removed 4 bases at V and 3 bases at J, with 5 bases between. The CDR3 here is CASSSRTDTQYF. CDR3 DNA sequence: TGTGCCAGCAGCTCGCGTACAGATACGCAGTATTTT.

The chain employs TRBV6-1 and TRBJ2-7; the match to TRBD1 covers 8 bases. The ends lost 2 bases at V and 3 bases at J; junction bases unmatched: 6. The germline CDR1 and CDR2 sequences are MNHNS and SASEGT. CDR3 length: 15 amino acids. The chain's CDR3 is CASSEQGAPLYEQYV. The DNA for the CDR3 is TGTGCCAGCAGTGAACAGGGGGCGCCCCTCTACGAGCAGTACGTC.

V usage is TRBV2 and J usage is TRBJ1-6; no definite D call. The V end lost 9 bases, the J end lost 6 bases, and 18 bases lay between the germline ends. The length of the CDR3 is 15 residues. Germline V gene sequence: CDR1 SNHLY, CDR2 FYNNEI. For the CDR3, the DNA is TGTGCCAGTTCCGCCTCGGATCTAGGTAATTCACCCCTCCACTTT. This encodes CASSASDLGNSPLHF.

The V gene is TRBV6-6, the J gene TRBJ1-6, with D perhaps TRBD1 (5 bases). The CDR3 length is 14 residues. CDR1 and CDR2 (germline): MNHNY, SVGAGI (reference sequence). Trimming stripped 2 bases from V and 8 bases from J, with 10 bases between. As DNA, the CDR3 is TGTGCCAGCAGTTACGGGGGTGGTGATTCACCCCTCCACTTT. This encodes CASSYGGGDSPLHF.

J is TRBJ2-3 and V is TRBV7-2, with TRBD2 as a possible D gene (6 bases). V shed 10 bases and J shed 4 bases, with 18 bases lying between them. Germline V gene data show CDR1 as SGHTA and CDR2 as FQGNSA. This CDR3 region has 14 residues. CDR3 nucleotides: TGTGCCACCCAAACGGGGTGGGGGGCAGATACGCAGTATTTT. Translation gives CATQTGWGADTQYF.

In this sample, this clone turned up a few times. The J gene is TRBJ1-6, the V gene TRBV6-5; D is undetermined. With 6 bases removed from V and 0 bases from J, the gap between germline ends came to 9 bases. Germline CDR1 and CDR2: MNHEY and SVGAGI. CDR3 length: 15 residues. The CDR3 DNA reads as TGTGCCAGCAGACCAGATGGCTCCTATAATTCACCCCTCCACTTT. Amino acids: CASRPDGSYNSPLHF.

V usage is TRBV7-2 and J usage is TRBJ1-1, with D hard to call. From germline, CDR1 is SGHTA and CDR2 FQGNSA. This CDR3 spans 13 amino acids. Trimming took 2 bases from V and 3 from J, leaving 7 bases between them. CDR3 loop: CASSLNQDTEAFF. In DNA form, the CDR3 reads TGTGCCAGCAGCTTAAACCAAGACACTGAAGCTTTCTTT.

The genes are TRBV2 and TRBJ1-6, with D unresolved. Trimming stripped 3 bases from V and 0 bases from J, with 6 bases between. Germline CDR1 is SNHLY and CDR2 is FYNNEI. The CDR3 consists of 15 residues. In DNA form, the CDR3 reads TGTGCCAGCAGTGACAGAACCTCCTATAATTCACCCCTCCACTTT. Residues: CASSDRTSYNSPLHF.

CDR3 sequence: CASSFASSYEQYF. In nucleotides, the CDR3 is TGTGCCAGCAGTTTCGCGAGCTCCTACGAGCAGTACTTC. The chain employs TRBV28 and TRBJ2-7; no definite D call. The CDR3 contains 13 residues. Germline V gene data show CDR1 as MDHEN and CDR2 as SYDVKM. V was pared by 3 bases and J by 0 bases, with 6 bases between.

The CDR3 DNA reads as TGCAGCGCCACACAGGACTCCTACAATGAGCAGTTCTTC. Translation: CSATQDSYNEQFF. The chain recombines TRBV29-1 with TRBJ2-1, with a possible D match to TRBD1 (5 bases). Germline CDR1 and CDR2: SQVTM and ANQGSEA. CDR3 size: 13 residues. Trimming took off 7 bases at V and 0 bases at J, with 10 bases between the two ends.

Only one count was recorded for this clone. V is TRBV4-1 and J is TRBJ2-3; D might be TRBD1 (6 bases). This CDR3 has 15 residues. Germline V lookup: CDR1 MGHRA, CDR2 YSYEKL. Trimming took off 1 base at V and 1 base at J, with 9 bases between the two ends. The CDR3, as DNA: TGCGCCAGCAGCCAAGGGGACATCCGCACAGATACGCAGTATTTT. Translated, it gives CASSQGDIRTDTQYF.

The genes are TRBV16 and TRBJ2-7; unclear D gene. This CDR3 spans 12 amino acids. V dropped 6 bases and J dropped 2 bases, with 8 bases sitting between them. Germline loops: CDR1 KGHSY, CDR2 FQNENV. The CDR3 loop reads CASSGSTYEQYV. CDR3 bases: TGTGCCAGCAGTGGATCAACCTACGAGCAGTACGTC.

V gene TRBV5-4 combines with J gene TRBJ1-1; 9 bases are a match to TRBD1. Trimming cost V 5 bases and J 2 bases; bases outside gene matches: 10. The germline V gene encodes CDR1 SGHNT and CDR2 YYREEE (reference sequence). The CDR3 consists of 16 residues. The CDR3, as DNA: TGTGCCAGCAGACCAACAGGGGGCGCAATAAACACTGAAGCTTTCTTT. Translated, it gives CASRPTGGAINTEAFF.

The chain recombines TRBV5-8 with TRBJ1-2; TRBD1 might be the D (5 bases). The germline CDR1 and CDR2 sequences are SGHTS and YDEGEE. This CDR3 spans 15 amino acids. Trimming cost V 4 bases and J 1 base, with 14 bases left between them. DNA for the CDR3: TGTGCCAGCAGCGGTAGCGGGGGGAATAACTATGGCTACACCTTC. As protein: CASSGSGGNNYGYTF. Full variable domain (missing parts from reference TRBV5-8 and TRBJ1-2): EAGVTQSPTHLIKTRGQQATLRCSPISGHTSVYWYQQALGLGLQFLLWYDEGEERNRGNFPPRFSGRQFPNYSSELNVNALELEDSALYLCASSGSGGNNYGYTFGSGTRLTVV.

The chain recombines TRBV28 with TRBJ2-1; D perhaps matches TRBD1 (5 bases). Trimming took off 4 bases at V and 12 bases at J, with 16 bases between the two ends. Germline lookup yields CDR1 MDHEN and CDR2 SYDVKM. CDR3 length: 13 residues. The CDR3 loop reads CASSSGDSITQFF. The CDR3 region has the DNA TGTGCCAGCAGTTCCGGTGACAGTATCACGCAGTTCTTC.

This chain links TRBV6-6 with TRBJ2-2; no firm D call. The ends were cut back, 2 bases at V and 4 bases at J, with 8 bases in the middle. The CDR3 has 14 amino acids. CDR1 and CDR2 (germline): MNHNY, SVGAGI (reference sequence). The CDR3 sequence is CASSYGLTTGELFF. The DNA for the CDR3 is TGTGCCAGCAGTTACGGGTTAACCACCGGGGAGCTGTTTTTT.

CDR3 loop: CASSLPRTARPQHF. Written as DNA, the CDR3 is TGTGCCAGCAGTTTGCCCCGGACAGCGCGGCCCCAGCATTTT. The chain recombines TRBV28 with TRBJ1-5, with D possibly TRBD1 on 6 matching bases. CDR1 and CDR2 from the germline V gene are MDHEN and SYDVKM. CDR3 length equals 14 residues. V was pared by 3 bases and J by 9 bases, with 15 bases between. The complete variable domain, with remaining parts taken from reference TRBV28 and TRBJ1-5, reads DVKVTQSSRYLVKRTGEKVFLECVQDMDHENMFWYRQDPGLGLRLIYFSYDVKMKEKGDIPEGYSVSREKKERFSLILESASTNQTSMYLCASSLPRTARPQHFGDGTRLSIL.

This clone has only a few counts. The chain employs TRBV5-1 and TRBJ1-2; the match to TRBD1 covers 8 bases. Per the germline V gene, CDR1 is SGHRS and CDR2 is YFSETQ. The J segment lost 4 bases and the V segment lost 2 bases, leaving 4 bases of the junction unmatched. This CDR3 spans 14 amino acids. CDR3 protein: CASSLGTGVYGYTF. The CDR3 nucleotides are TGCGCCAGCAGCTTAGGGACAGGAGTCTATGGCTACACCTTC.

Only one count was recorded for this clone. This chain uses TRBV5-4 with TRBJ1-2; 8 bases agree with TRBD1. Germline values: CDR1 SGHNT, CDR2 YYREEE (reference sequence). The CDR3 sequence is 14 residues long. With V trimmed by 5 bases and J by 7 bases, 10 bases remained unmatched. CDR3: CASRPDRARGGYTF. The CDR3 DNA follows: TGTGCCAGCAGACCGGACAGGGCCAGAGGTGGCTACACCTTC.

The chain employs TRBV18 and TRBJ2-7, with 8 bases identical to TRBD1. This CDR3 comprises 15 residues. With V trimmed by 5 bases and J by 4 bases, 10 bases remained unmatched. Germline V gene sequence: CDR1 KGHSH, CDR2 LQKENI. Here the CDR3 reads CASSNPDRGGYEQYF. In DNA, the CDR3 is TGTGCCAGCTCAAACCCCGACAGGGGAGGATACGAGCAGTACTTC.